The 6 T cell receptor beta chains presented below share a single source sample, sequenced in a study of HIV-infected patients and healthy controls. Reverse transcription used roughly 480 ng RNA and constant-region primers for alpha and beta. Separate chain-specific third strand synthesis with multiplexing indices produced the alpha and beta libraries. Each CDR3 protein is one row after TCRdb ran MiXCR on the 5' RACE reads. This sample yields roughly 9,100 distinct CDR3 sequences, of which around 5.4% are seen a single time; 7% to 9% belongs to the top ten. No cell fractionation was done, so the repertoire covers all unsorted peripheral blood T cells. Source material: blood. The source is an adult in good health.

Sample share makes this clonotype large. The chain employs TRBV28 and TRBJ2-1; D assignment may be TRBD1 or TRBD2 (6 bases each). Germline loops: CDR1 MDHEN, CDR2 SYDVKM. The V end lost 2 bases, the J end lost 8 bases, and 25 bases lay between the germline ends. CDR3 length equals 18 residues. DNA for the CDR3: TGTGCCAGCAGTTTACTCCCGACAGGAGGGGTCGGTAAAGATGAGCAGTTCTTC. It codes for CASSLLPTGGVGKDEQFF.

This clonotype was seen ten or more times. The chain carries TRBV11-2 and TRBJ2-3; D uncertain. V was cut by 6 bases and J by 5 bases, with 9 bases left in between. The CDR3 consists of 12 residues. Germline V gene sequence: CDR1 SGHAT, CDR2 FQNNGV. The CDR3 nucleotides are TGTGCCAGCAGTCTTAGTCAAGATACGCAGTATTTT. Amino acids: CASSLSQDTQYF.

The chain is built from TRBV14 and TRBJ2-7; 10 bases map to TRBD1. CDR1 is SGHDN, CDR2 FVKESK, per germline. V gave up 4 bases and J gave up 4 bases; unmatched junction bases: 4. The CDR3 sequence is 14 residues long. This chain's CDR3 is CASSRGQGGYEQYF. CDR3 DNA sequence: TGTGCCAGCAGCCGCGGACAGGGGGGGTACGAGCAGTACTTC.

By sample share, this clonotype is medium-sized (0.01 to 0.1%). V gene TRBV5-1 combines with J gene TRBJ2-5; D might be TRBD2 (6 bases). From germline, CDR1 is SGHRS and CDR2 YFSETQ. The CDR3 totals 17 residues. V was clipped by 0 bases and J by 2 bases, with 17 bases between them. The CDR3 sequence is CASSLEPSSVRQETQYF. The CDR3 DNA is TGCGCCAGCAGCTTGGAACCGTCTAGCGTACGACAAGAGACCCAGTACTTC.

This clonotype was recorded many times. The V and J genes are TRBV6-5 and TRBJ1-1; tentatively, D is TRBD1 (5 bases). Germline V CDR1 and CDR2: MNHEY, SVGAGI. V was trimmed by 5 bases and J by 1 base, leaving 14 bases between them. The CDR3 extends over 15 amino acids. The CDR3 region is CASSRKGYANTEAFF. Written as DNA, the CDR3 is TGTGCCAGCAGTCGAAAGGGGTACGCGAACACTGAAGCTTTCTTT.

This clonotype was seen at least ten times. The CDR3 spells CASQSRGGTEAFF. In nucleotides, the CDR3 is TGCGCCAGCCAATCGAGGGGGGGCACTGAAGCTTTCTTT. The chain combines TRBV5-1 with TRBJ1-1; weak D call: TRBD1 (6 bases). V was pared by 7 bases and J by 4 bases, with 14 bases between. CDR1 is SGHRS, CDR2 YFSETQ, per germline. CDR3 length: 13 amino acids.